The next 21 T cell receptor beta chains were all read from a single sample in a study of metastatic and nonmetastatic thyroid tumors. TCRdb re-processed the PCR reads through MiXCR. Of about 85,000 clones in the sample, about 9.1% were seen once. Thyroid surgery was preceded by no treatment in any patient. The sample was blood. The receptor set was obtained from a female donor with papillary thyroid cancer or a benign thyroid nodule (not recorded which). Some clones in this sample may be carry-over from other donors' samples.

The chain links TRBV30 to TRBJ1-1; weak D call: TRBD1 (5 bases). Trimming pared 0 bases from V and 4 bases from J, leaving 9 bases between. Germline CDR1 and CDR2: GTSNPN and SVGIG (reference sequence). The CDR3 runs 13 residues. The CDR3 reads CAWSVPGGTEAFF. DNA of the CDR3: TGTGCCTGGAGTGTACCGGGGGGCACTGAAGCTTTCTTT.

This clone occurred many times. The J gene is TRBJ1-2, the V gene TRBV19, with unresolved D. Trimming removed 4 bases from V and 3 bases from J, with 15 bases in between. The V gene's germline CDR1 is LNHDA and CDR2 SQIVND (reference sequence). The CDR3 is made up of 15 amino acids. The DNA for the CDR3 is TGTGCCAGTAGTACCGGACGGACGGGAGACTATGGCTACACCTTC. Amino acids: CASSTGRTGDYGYTF.

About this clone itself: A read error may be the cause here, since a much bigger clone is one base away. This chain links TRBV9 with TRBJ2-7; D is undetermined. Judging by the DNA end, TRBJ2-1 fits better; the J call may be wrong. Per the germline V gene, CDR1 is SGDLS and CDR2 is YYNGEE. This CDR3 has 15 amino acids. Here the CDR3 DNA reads TGTGCCAGCAGCGTAGTGGGCAACCGACGTAATGAGCAGTTCTTC. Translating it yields CASSVVGNRRNEQFF.

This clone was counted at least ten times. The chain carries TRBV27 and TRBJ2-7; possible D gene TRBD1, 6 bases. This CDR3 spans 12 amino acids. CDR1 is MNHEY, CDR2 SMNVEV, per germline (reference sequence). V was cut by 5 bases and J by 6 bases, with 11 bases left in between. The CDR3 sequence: CASSTLGGEQYF. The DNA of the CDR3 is TGTGCCAGCAGTACCTTAGGGGGCGAGCAGTACTTC.

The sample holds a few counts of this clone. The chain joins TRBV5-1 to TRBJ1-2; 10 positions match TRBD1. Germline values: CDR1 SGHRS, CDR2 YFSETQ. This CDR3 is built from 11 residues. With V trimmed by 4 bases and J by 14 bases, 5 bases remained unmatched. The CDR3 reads CASSADRGSTF. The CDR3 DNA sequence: TGCGCCAGCAGCGCGGACAGGGGGAGTACCTTC.

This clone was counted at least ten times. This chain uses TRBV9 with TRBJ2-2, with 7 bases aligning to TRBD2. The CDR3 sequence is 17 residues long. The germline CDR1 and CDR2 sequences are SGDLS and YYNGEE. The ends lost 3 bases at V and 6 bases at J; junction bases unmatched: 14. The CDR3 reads CASSAGPGAGFAGELFF. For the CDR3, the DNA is TGTGCCAGCAGCGCCGGCCCGGGAGCGGGGTTTGCCGGGGAGCTGTTTTTT. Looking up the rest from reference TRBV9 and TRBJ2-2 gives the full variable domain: DSGVTQTPKHLITATGQRVTLRCSPRSGDLSVYWYQQSLDQGLQFLIQYYNGEERAKGNILERFSAQQFPDLHSELNLSSLELGDSALYFCASSAGPGAGFAGELFFGEGSRLTVL.

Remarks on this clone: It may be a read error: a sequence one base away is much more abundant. The CDR3 DNA reads TGTGCCAGCAGGGGGGTGCTAGCGGGGGCGACTAGCACAGATACGCAGTATTTT. Amino acid sequence: CASRGVLAGATSTDTQYF. J is TRBJ2-3 and V is TRBV6-6; 10 nucleotides agree with TRBD2. The trim removed 6 bases at V and 0 bases at J, leaving 12 bases unmatched. CDR1 is MNHNY and CDR2 is SVGAGI in the germline V gene (reference sequence). The CDR3 runs to 18 residues.

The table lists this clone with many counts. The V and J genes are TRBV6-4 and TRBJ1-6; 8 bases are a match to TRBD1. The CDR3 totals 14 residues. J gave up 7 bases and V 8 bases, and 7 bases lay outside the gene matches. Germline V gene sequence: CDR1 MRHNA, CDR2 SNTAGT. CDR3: CASPPDRDNSPLHF. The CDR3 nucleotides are TGTGCCAGCCCCCCGGACAGGGACAATTCACCCCTCCACTTT.

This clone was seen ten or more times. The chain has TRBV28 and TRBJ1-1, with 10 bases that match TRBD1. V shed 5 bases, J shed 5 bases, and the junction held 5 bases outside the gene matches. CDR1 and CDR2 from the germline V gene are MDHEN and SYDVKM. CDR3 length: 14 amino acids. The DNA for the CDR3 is TGTGCCAGCAGTCCCGACAGGGGGCGGACTGAAGCTTTCTTT. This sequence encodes CASSPDRGRTEAFF. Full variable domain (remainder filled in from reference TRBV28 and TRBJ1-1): DVKVTQSSRYLVKRTGEKVFLECVQDMDHENMFWYRQDPGLGLRLIYFSYDVKMKEKGDIPEGYSVSREKKERFSLILESASTNQTSMYLCASSPDRGRTEAFFGQGTRLTVV.

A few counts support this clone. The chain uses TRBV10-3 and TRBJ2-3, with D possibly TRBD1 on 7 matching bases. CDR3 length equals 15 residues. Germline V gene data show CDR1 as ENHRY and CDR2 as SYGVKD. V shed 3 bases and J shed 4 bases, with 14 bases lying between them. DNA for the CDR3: TGTGCCATCAGTGATGGCCCAGGGGGGCCAGATACGCAGTATTTT. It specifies CAISDGPGGPDTQYF.

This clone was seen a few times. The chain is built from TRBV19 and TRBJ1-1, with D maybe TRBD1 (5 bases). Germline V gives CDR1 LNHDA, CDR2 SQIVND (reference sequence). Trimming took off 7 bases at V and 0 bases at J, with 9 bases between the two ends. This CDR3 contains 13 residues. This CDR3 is CASMGRMNTEAFF. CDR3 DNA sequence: TGTGCCAGTATGGGACGGATGAACACTGAAGCTTTCTTT.

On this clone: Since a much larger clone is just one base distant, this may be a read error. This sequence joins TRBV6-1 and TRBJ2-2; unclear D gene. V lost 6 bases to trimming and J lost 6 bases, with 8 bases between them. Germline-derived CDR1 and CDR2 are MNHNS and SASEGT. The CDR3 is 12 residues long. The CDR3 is CASSSVSGELFF. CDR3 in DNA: TGTGCCAGCAGCTCCGTGTCCGGGGAGCTGTTTTTT.

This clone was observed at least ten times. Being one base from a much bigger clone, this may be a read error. The CDR3 spells CASSEETGGGADTQYF. DNA for the CDR3: TGTGCCAGCAGTGAGGAGACAGGGGGCGGAGCAGATACGCAGTATTTT. The rearrangement links TRBV6-1 to TRBJ2-3, with TRBD1 identical over 10 bases. V lost 3 bases and J lost 4; bases outside the gene matches: 7. Germline V gene sequence: CDR1 MNHNS, CDR2 SASEGT. The CDR3 totals 16 residues.

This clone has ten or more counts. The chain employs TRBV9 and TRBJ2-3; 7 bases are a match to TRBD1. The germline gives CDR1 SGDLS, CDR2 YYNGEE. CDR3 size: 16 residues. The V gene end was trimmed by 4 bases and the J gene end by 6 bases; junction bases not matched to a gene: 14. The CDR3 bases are TGTGCCAGCAGCCTGAGGACAGGCCAGCCACTGGATACGCAGTATTTT. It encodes CASSLRTGQPLDTQYF. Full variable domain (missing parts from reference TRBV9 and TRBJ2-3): DSGVTQTPKHLITATGQRVTLRCSPRSGDLSVYWYQQSLDQGLQFLIQYYNGEERAKGNILERFSAQQFPDLHSELNLSSLELGDSALYFCASSLRTGQPLDTQYFGPGTRLTVL.

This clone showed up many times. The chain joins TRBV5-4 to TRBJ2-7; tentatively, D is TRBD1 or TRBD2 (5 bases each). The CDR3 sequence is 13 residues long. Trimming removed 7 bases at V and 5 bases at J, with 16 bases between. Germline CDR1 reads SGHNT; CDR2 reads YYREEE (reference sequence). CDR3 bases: TGTGCCAGCGGGTTAATGGGGGTAGACGAGCAGTACTTC. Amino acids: CASGLMGVDEQYF.

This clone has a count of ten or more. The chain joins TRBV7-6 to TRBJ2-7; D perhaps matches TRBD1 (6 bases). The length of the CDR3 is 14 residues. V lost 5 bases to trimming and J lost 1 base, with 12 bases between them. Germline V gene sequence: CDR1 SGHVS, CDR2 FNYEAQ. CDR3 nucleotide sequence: TGTGCCAGCAGCCCCCAGGACAGTTCCTACGAGCAGTACTTC. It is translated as CASSPQDSSYEQYF. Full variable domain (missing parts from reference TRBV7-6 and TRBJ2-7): GAGVSQSPRYKVTKRGQDVALRCDPISGHVSLYWYRQALGQGPEFLTYFNYEAQQDKSGLPNDRFSAERPEGSISTLTIQRTEQRDSAMYRCASSPQDSSYEQYFGPGTRLTVT.

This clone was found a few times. CDR3 coding DNA: TGTGCCAGCAGTACAGGACAGGGGGCCTACAATGAGCAGTTCTTC. Translation: CASSTGQGAYNEQFF. The V and J genes are TRBV12-3 or TRBV12-4 and TRBJ2-1; 10 positions agree with TRBD1. The ends lost 5 bases at V and 2 bases at J; junction bases unmatched: 3. This CDR3 is built from 15 residues.

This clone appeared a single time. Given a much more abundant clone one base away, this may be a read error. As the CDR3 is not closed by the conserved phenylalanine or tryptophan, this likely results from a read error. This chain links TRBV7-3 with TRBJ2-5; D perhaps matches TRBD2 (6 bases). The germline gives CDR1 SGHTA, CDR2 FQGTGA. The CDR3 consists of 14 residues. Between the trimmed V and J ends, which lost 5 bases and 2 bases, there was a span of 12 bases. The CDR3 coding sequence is TGTGCCAGCAGCCCCGGGACTCTACAAGAGACCCAGTACTCC. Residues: CASSPGTLQETQYS.

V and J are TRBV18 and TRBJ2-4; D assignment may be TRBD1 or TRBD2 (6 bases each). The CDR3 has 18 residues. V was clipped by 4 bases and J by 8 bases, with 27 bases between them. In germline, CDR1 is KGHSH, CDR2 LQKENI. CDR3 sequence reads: CASSQPRESIRGGDIQYF. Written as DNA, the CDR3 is TGTGCCAGCTCACAGCCCCGGGAGTCTATCAGGGGTGGGGACATTCAGTACTTC.

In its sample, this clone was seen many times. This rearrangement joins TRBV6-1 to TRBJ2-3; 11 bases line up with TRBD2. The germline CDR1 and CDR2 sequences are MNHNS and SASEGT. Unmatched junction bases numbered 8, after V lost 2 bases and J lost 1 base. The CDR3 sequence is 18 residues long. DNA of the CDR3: TGTGCCAGCAGTGAATCTTTGGCTAGCGGGGGGCGCACAGATACGCAGTATTTT. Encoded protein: CASSESLASGGRTDTQYF.

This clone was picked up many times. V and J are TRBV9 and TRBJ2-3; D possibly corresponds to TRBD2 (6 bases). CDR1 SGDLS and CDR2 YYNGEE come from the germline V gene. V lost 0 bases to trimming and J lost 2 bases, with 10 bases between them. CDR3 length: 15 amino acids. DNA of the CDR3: TGTGCCAGCAGCGTAGCGGCGGGGTTCACAGATACGCAGTATTTT. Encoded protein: CASSVAAGFTDTQYF.